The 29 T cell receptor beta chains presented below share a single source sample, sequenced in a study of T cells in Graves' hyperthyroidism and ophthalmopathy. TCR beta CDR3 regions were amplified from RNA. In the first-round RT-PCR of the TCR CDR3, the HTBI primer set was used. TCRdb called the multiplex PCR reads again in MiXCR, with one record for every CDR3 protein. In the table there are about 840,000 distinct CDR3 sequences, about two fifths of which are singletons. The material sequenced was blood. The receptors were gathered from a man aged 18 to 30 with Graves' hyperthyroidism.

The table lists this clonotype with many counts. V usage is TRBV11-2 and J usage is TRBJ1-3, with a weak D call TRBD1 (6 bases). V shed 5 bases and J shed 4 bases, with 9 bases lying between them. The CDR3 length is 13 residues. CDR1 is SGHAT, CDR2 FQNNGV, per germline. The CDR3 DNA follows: TGTGCCAGCAGCAAGGACAGAGGAAACACCATATATTTT. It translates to CASSKDRGNTIYF.

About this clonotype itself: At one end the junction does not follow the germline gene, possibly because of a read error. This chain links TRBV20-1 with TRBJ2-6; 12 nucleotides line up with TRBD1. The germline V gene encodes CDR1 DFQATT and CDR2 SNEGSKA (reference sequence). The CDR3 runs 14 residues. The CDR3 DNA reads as TGCAGTGCTAGTGGGACAGGGGGCCGGAACACTGAAGCTTTC. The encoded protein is CSASGTGGRNTEAF.

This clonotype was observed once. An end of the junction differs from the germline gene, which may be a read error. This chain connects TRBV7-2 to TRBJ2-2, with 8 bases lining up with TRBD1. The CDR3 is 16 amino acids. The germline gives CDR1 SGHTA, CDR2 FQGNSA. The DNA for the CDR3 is TGTGCCAGCAGCGTAGCAGGGGGCGCGTACACCGGGGAGCTGTTTTTT. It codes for CASSVAGGAYTGELFF. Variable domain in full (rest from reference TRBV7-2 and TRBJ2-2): GAGVSQSPSNKVTEKGKDVELRCDPISGHTALYWYRQSLGQGLEFLIYFQGNSAPDKSGLPSDRFSAERTGGSVSTLTIQRTQQEDSAVYLCASSVAGGAYTGELFFGEGSRLTVL.

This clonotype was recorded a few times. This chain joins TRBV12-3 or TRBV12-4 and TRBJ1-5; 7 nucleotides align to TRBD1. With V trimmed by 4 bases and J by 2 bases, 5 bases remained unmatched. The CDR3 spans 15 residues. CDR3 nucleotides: TGTGCCAGCAGTTCACAGGGGTTAGGCAATCAGCCCCAGCATTTT. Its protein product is CASSSQGLGNQPQHF.

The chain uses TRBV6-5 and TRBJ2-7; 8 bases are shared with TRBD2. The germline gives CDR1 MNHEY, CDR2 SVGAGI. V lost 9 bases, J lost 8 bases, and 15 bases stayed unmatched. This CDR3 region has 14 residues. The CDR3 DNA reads TGTGCCAGTCTGACTCCGGGACTAGAGGCTAAGCAGTACTTC. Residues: CASLTPGLEAKQYF.

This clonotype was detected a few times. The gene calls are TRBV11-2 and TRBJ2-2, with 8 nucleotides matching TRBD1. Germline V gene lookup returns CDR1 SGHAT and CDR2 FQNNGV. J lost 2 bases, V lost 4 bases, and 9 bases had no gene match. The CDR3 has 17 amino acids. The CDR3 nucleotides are TGTGCCAGCAGCTCGAAAAGGACAGGGCCAAACACCGGGGAGCTGTTTTTT. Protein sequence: CASSSKRTGPNTGELFF.

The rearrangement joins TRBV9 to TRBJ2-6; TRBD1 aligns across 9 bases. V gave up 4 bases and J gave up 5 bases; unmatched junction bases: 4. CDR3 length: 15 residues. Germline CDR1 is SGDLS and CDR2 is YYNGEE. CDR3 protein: CASSQDRGRANVLTF. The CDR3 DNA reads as TGTGCCAGCAGCCAGGACAGGGGCAGGGCCAACGTCCTGACTTTC.

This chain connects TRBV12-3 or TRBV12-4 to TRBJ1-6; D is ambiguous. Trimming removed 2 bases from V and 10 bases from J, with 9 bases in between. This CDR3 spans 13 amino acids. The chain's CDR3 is CASSLTCVSPLHF. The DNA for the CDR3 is TGTGCCAGCAGTTTAACATGTGTATCACCCCTCCACTTT.

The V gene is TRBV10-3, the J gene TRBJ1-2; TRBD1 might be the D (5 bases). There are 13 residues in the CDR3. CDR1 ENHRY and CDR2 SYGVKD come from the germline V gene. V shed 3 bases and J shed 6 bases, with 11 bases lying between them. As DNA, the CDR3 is TGTGCCATCAGTGATCAGGACATTAATGGCTACACCTTC. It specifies CAISDQDINGYTF.

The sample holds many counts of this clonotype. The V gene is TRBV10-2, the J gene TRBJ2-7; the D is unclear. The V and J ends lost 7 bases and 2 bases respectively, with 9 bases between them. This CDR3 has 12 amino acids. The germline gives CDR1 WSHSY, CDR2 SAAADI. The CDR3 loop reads CASTDGTYEQYF. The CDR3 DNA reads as TGCGCCAGCACAGACGGTACCTACGAGCAGTACTTC.

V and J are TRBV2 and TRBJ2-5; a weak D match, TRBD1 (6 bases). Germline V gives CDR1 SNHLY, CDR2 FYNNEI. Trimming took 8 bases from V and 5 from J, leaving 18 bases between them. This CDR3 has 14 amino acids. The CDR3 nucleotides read TGTGCCAGCGGAAAAACAGGGATCCGGGAGACCCAGTACTTC. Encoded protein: CASGKTGIRETQYF.

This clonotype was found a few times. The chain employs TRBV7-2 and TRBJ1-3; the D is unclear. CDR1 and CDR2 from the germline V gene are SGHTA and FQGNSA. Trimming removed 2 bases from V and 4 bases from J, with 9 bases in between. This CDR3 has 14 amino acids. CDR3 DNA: TGTGCCAGCAGCTTACCCGGGGTGGGAAACACCATATATTTT. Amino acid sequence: CASSLPGVGNTIYF.

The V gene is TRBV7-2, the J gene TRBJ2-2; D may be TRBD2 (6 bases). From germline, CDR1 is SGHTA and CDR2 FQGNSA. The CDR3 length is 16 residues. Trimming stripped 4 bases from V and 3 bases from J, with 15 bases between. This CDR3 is CASSSVAGLYTGELFF. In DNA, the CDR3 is TGTGCCAGCAGCTCAGTCGCGGGACTTTACACCGGGGAGCTGTTTTTT.

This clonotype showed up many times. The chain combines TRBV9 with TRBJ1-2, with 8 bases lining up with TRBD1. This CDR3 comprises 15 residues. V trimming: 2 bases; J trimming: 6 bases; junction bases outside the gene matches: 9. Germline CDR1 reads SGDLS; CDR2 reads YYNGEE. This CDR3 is CASSVRDRLGHGYTF. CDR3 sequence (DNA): TGTGCCAGCAGCGTCCGGGACAGGCTTGGACATGGCTACACCTTC. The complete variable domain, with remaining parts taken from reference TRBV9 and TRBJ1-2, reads DSGVTQTPKHLITATGQRVTLRCSPRSGDLSVYWYQQSLDQGLQFLIQYYNGEERAKGNILERFSAQQFPDLHSELNLSSLELGDSALYFCASSVRDRLGHGYTFGSGTRLTVV.

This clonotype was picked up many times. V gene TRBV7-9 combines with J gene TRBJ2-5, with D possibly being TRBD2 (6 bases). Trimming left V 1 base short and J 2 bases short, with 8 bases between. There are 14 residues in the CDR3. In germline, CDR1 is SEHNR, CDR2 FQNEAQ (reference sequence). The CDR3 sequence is CASSLGLDQETQYF. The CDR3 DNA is TGTGCCAGCAGCTTAGGACTAGATCAAGAGACCCAGTACTTC. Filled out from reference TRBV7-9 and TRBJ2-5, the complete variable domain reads DTGVSQNPRHKITKRGQNVTFRCDPISEHNRLYWYRQTLGQGPEFLTYFQNEAQLEKSRLLSDRFSAERPKGSFSTLEIQRTEQGDSAMYLCASSLGLDQETQYFGPGTRLLVL.

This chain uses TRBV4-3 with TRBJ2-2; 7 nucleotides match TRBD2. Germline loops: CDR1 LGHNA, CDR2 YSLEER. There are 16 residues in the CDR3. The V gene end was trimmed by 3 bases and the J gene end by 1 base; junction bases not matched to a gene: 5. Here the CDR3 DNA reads TGCGCCAGCAGCCAGAAGGGGACTATGAACACCGGGGAGCTGTTTTTT. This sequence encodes CASSQKGTMNTGELFF.

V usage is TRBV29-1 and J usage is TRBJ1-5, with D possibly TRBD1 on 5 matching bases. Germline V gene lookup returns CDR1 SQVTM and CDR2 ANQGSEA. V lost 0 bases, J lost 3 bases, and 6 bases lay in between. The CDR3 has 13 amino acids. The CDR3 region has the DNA TGCAGCGTTGAAGAGGGGACCAATCAGCCCCAGCATTTT. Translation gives CSVEEGTNQPQHF.

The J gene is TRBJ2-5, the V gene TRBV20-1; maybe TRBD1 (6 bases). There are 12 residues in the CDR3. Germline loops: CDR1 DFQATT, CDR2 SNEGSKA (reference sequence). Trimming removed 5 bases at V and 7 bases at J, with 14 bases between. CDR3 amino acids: CSAGQIKGTQYF. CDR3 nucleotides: TGCAGTGCTGGACAGATTAAAGGGACCCAGTACTTC.

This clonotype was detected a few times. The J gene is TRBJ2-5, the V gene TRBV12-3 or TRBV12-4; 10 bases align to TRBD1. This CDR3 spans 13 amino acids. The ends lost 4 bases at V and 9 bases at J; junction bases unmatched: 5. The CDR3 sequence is CASSWTGGQPQYF. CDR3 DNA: TGTGCCAGCAGTTGGACAGGGGGGCAGCCCCAGTACTTC.

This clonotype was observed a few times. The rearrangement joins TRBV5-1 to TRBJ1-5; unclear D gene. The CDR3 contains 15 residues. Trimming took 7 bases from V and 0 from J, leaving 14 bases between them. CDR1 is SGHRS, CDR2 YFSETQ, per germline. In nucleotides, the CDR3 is TGCGCCAGCTCGGCAGAACCCTCTAGCAATCAGCCCCAGCATTTT. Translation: CASSAEPSSNQPQHF.

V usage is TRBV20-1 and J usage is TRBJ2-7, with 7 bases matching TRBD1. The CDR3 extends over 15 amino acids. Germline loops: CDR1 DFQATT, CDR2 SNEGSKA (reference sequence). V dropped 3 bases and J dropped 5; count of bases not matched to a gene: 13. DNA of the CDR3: TGCAGTGCTAGGACAGTAGGGGGCGCTAAGGACGAGCAGTACTTC. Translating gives CSARTVGGAKDEQYF.

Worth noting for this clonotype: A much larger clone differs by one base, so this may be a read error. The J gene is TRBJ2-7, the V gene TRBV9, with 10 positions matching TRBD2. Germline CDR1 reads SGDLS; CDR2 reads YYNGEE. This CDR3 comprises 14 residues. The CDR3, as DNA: TGTGCCGGCAGCGAAGCGGGGGGGTTCTACGAGCAGTACTTC. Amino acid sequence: CAGSEAGGFYEQYF. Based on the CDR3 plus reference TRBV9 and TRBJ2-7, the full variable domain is DSGVTQTPKHLITATGQRVTLRCSPRSGDLSVYWYQQSLDQGLQFLIQYYNGEERAKGNILERFSAQQFPDLHSELNLSSLELGDSALYFCAGSEAGGFYEQYFGPGTRLTVT.

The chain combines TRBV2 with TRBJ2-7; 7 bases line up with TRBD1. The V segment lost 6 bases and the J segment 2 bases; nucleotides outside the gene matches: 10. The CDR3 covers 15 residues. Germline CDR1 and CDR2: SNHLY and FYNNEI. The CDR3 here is CASRGDRDLPYEQYF. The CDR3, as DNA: TGTGCCAGCAGAGGAGACAGGGATCTTCCCTACGAGCAGTACTTC. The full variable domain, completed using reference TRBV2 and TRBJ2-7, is EPEVTQTPSHQVTQMGQEVILRCVPISNHLYFYWYRQILGQKVEFLVSFYNNEISEKSEIFDDQFSVERPDGSNFTLKIRSTKLEDSAMYFCASRGDRDLPYEQYFGPGTRLTVT.

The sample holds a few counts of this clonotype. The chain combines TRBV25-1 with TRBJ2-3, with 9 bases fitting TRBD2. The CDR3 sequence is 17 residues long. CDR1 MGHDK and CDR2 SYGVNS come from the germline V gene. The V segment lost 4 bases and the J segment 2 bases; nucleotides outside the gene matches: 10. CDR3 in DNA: TGTGCCAGCAGTGCCCCCCGTAGCGGGAGCTCCACAGATACGCAGTATTTT. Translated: CASSAPRSGSSTDTQYF.

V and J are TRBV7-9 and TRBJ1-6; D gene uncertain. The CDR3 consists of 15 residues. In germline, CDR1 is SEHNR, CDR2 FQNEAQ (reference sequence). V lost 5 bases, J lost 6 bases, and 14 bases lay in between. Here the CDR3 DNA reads TGTGCCAGCAGCGCGCCGGAAGGCCGTAATTCACCCCTCCACTTT. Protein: CASSAPEGRNSPLHF. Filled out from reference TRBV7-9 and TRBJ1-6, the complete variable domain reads DTGVSQNPRHKITKRGQNVTFRCDPISEHNRLYWYRQTLGQGPEFLTYFQNEAQLEKSRLLSDRFSAERPKGSFSTLEIQRTEQGDSAMYLCASSAPEGRNSPLHFGNGTRLTVT.

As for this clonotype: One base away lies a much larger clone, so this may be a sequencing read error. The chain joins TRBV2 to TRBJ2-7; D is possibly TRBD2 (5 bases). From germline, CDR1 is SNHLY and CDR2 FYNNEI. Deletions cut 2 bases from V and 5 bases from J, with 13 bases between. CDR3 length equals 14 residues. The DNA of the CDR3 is TGTGCCAGCAGTGAAACGTTTAGCGATCACGAGCAGTACTTC. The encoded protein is CASSETFSDHEQYF.

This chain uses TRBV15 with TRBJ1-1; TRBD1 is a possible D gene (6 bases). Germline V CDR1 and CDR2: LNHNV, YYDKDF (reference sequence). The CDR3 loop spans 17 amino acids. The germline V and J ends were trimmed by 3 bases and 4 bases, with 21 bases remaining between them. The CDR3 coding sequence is TGTGCCACCAGCAGCACAGGGACGCTGGGCGATGGCACTGAAGCTTTCTTT. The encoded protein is CATSSTGTLGDGTEAFF.

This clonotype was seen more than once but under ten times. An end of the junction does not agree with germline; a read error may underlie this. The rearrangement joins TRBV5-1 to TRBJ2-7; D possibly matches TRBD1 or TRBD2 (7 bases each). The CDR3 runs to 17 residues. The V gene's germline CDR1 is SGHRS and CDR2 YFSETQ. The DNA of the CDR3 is TGTGCCAGCAGCCGTGGGGGGGGTGGGACAGCGAGCTATGAGCAGTACTTC. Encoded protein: CASSRGGGGTASYEQYF.

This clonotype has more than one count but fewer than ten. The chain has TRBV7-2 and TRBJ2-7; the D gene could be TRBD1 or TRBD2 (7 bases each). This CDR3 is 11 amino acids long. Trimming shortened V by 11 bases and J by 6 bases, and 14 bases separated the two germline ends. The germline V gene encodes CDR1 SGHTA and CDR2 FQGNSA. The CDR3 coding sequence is TGTGCCTGGAGCGGGGACAGCGAGCAGTACTTC. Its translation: CAWSGDSEQYF.